The entry below describes one T cell receptor (beta chain). This sample was taken from a study of T cell changes during pregnancy in multiple sclerosis. The CDR3 runs to 13 residues. Germline V gene sequence: CDR1 GTSNPN, CDR2 SVGIG (reference sequence). Trimming cost V 0 bases and J 4 bases, with 9 bases left between them. Libraries were prepared by immunoSEQ multiplex PCR; TCRdb keeps only in-frame clonotypes and omits some of them. The sample includes tens of thousands of clones, 93% of them seen just once. The starting material was CD8+ T cells from peripheral blood mononuclear cells, obtained after pregnancy. This clonotype originated in a female donor with multiple sclerosis, enrolled in a pregnancy study. The chain joins TRBV30 to TRBJ1-1; D unresolved. The CDR3 region is CAWSVGFGTEAFF. The CDR3, as DNA: TGTGCCTGGAGTGTCGGGTTCGGCACTGAAGCTTTCTTT. Using reference TRBV30 and TRBJ1-1 for the parts outside the CDR3, the full variable domain is SQTIHQWPATLVQPVGSPLSLECTVEGTSNPNLYWYRQAAGRGLQLLFYSVGIGQISSEVPQNLSASRPQDRQFILSSKKLLLSDSGFYLCAWSVGFGTEAFFGQGTRLTVV.